This T cell receptor (beta chain) came from a study of blood T cell repertoires in COVID-19. Study details: Sources were T cells, B-cell-depleted T cells, or PBMCs; the material itself was cDNA or gDNA.

TCRdb's table, derived via immunoSEQ multiplex PCR, lists solely in-frame clones and lacks some. Here the sample spans roughly 150,000 clones, over 75% being singletons. Participants were aged about 18 to 100 years from roughly 26 US areas. Recovered status in Cohort 3 required two negative PCRs, clearance, or symptom resolution. The germline CDR1 and CDR2 sequences are MNHEY and SMNVEV (reference sequence). Trimming at V came to 4 bases and at J to 7 bases, leaving 6 bases not matched to a gene. The CDR3 length is 14 residues. The sample was PBMCs or T cells enriched from blood (not recorded which). The J gene is TRBJ1-5, the V gene TRBV27, with 8 positions matching TRBD1. This TCR derives from a man aged 40-50 years who had recovered from COVID-19. In DNA, the CDR3 is TGTGCCAGCAGTTCCGGACAGGGTAGACAGCCCCAGCATTTT. It is translated as CASSSGQGRQPQHF.